The 32 T cell receptor beta chains reported below all come from one sample, sequenced in a study of blood T cells in healthy people across ages. A sample-barcoded 5' primer and a J-beta primer mix were used in a second PCR of roughly 7 to 11 cycles. TCRdb re-called the 5' RACE reads with MiXCR, one entry per CDR3 protein. The data show approximately 1.5 million distinct CDR3 sequences, under 55% seen once. The sample comprised blood. The receptors stem from a woman aged 18-30 years in good health.

This clonotype was observed a handful of times. This chain joins TRBV20-1 and TRBJ2-7; D gene unclear. CDR3 size: 12 residues. Between the trimmed V and J ends, which lost 0 bases and 6 bases, there was a span of 9 bases. Germline CDR1 reads DFQATT; CDR2 reads SNEGSKA (reference sequence). Here the CDR3 DNA reads TGCAGTGCTAGAGATGGGTATGGCGAGCAGTACTTC. Protein sequence: CSARDGYGEQYF.

The chain uses TRBV4-1 and TRBJ1-2; no clear D gene. Per the germline V gene, CDR1 is MGHRA and CDR2 is YSYEKL. This CDR3 region has 15 residues. The V end was cut by 0 bases, the J end by 5 bases, with 13 bases between. The CDR3 DNA reads as TGCGCCAGCAGCCAAGATAGGCCAGGCCGGTATGGCTACACCTTC. Translated: CASSQDRPGRYGYTF.

This clonotype was seen only a few times. The gene calls are TRBV29-1 and TRBJ1-1; perhaps TRBD1 as D (5 bases). Germline loops: CDR1 SQVTM, CDR2 ANQGSEA. Trimming stripped 1 base from V and 3 bases from J, with 12 bases between. There are 14 residues in the CDR3. The CDR3 loop is CSVEGRGYDTEAFF. Here the CDR3 DNA reads TGCAGCGTTGAAGGAAGGGGCTATGACACTGAAGCTTTCTTT.

A few counts support this clonotype. CDR3 region: CASSLGIQGKAYEQYF. The CDR3 nucleotides read TGCGCCAGCAGCTTGGGGATCCAGGGGAAGGCCTACGAGCAGTACTTC. The V call is TRBV5-1, the J call TRBJ2-7; D perhaps matches TRBD1 (6 bases). This CDR3 region has 16 residues. Germline V lookup: CDR1 SGHRS, CDR2 YFSETQ. V lost 0 bases to trimming and J lost 2 bases, with 15 bases between them. Complete variable domain (other parts from reference TRBV5-1 and TRBJ2-7): KAGVTQTPRYLIKTRGQQVTLSCSPISGHRSVSWYQQTPGQGLQFLFEYFSETQRNKGNFPGRFSGRQFSNSRSEMNVSTLELGDSALYLCASSLGIQGKAYEQYFGPGTRLTVT.

This clonotype has a count of ten or more. This chain connects TRBV7-2 to TRBJ2-7; D unresolved. The CDR3 runs 14 residues. CDR1 SGHTA and CDR2 FQGNSA come from the germline V gene. V was cut by 1 base and J by 0 bases, with 7 bases left in between. The CDR3 sequence: CASSLVANSYEQYF. The CDR3 DNA reads TGTGCCAGCAGCTTAGTTGCGAACTCCTACGAGCAGTACTTC.

The rearrangement joins TRBV29-1 to TRBJ2-2; D possibly uses TRBD1 or TRBD2 (7 bases each). Per the germline V gene, CDR1 is SQVTM and CDR2 is ANQGSEA. Trimming removed 6 bases from V and 2 bases from J, with 13 bases in between. This CDR3 has 14 residues. In nucleotides, the CDR3 is TGCAGCGTGAGCGGGACAGTAAACACCGGGGAGCTGTTTTTT. It codes for CSVSGTVNTGELFF.

Turning to this clonotype: This may be a read error: a much more frequent sequence differs by one nucleotide. CDR3 DNA: TGCGCCAGCAGCTTGGCGGTTGGGAGTCAAGGGACCCAGTACTTC. As protein: CASSLAVGSQGTQYF. The chain joins TRBV5-1 to TRBJ2-5; a weak D match, TRBD2 (5 bases). The CDR3 contains 15 residues. CDR1 and CDR2 from the germline V gene are SGHRS and YFSETQ.

This clonotype turned up a few times. The rearrangement links TRBV7-3 to TRBJ2-5, with D maybe TRBD2 (5 bases). Per the germline V gene, CDR1 is SGHTA and CDR2 is FQGTGA. V lost 1 base and J 1 base, leaving 10 bases between the germline ends. CDR3 size: 15 residues. The CDR3 sequence: CASSLNGLAQETQYF. Written as DNA, the CDR3 is TGTGCCAGCAGCTTAAATGGTCTAGCCCAAGAGACCCAGTACTTC. Full variable domain (remainder filled in from reference TRBV7-3 and TRBJ2-5): GAGVSQTPSNKVTEKGKYVELRCDPISGHTALYWYRQSLGQGPEFLIYFQGTGAADDSGLPNDRFFAVRPEGSVSTLKIQRTERGDSAVYLCASSLNGLAQETQYFGPGTRLLVL.

V is TRBV6-6 and J is TRBJ2-1; TRBD2 matches 9 bases. V dropped 0 bases and J dropped 13; count of bases not matched to a gene: 13. The CDR3 covers 16 residues. The germline V gene encodes CDR1 MNHNY and CDR2 SVGAGI (reference sequence). CDR3 sequence (DNA): TGTGCCAGCAGTTACTCGGCCAGCGGGAGGTCGGAGACCCAGTTCTTC. It encodes CASSYSASGRSETQFF.

The chain joins TRBV20-1 to TRBJ2-7, with 8 bases matching TRBD2. The CDR3 is made up of 15 amino acids. Germline V gene lookup returns CDR1 DFQATT and CDR2 SNEGSKA (reference sequence). With 3 bases clipped from V and 2 bases from J, the junction kept 9 bases outside the gene matches. The CDR3 nucleotides are TGCAGTGCTAGCGATCCTGGACTAGCCGCCTACGAGCAGTACTTC. Its translation: CSASDPGLAAYEQYF.

The chain is built from TRBV6-6 and TRBJ1-6; TRBD1 matches at 8 bases. Germline CDR1 is MNHNY and CDR2 is SVGAGI (reference sequence). The CDR3 is made up of 15 amino acids. J lost 10 bases, V lost 5 bases, and 10 bases had no gene match. The chain's CDR3 is CASSHATGGRSPLHF. The CDR3 DNA reads TGTGCCAGCAGTCACGCAACAGGGGGACGGTCACCCCTCCACTTT.

The rearrangement uses TRBV13 and TRBJ2-1, with TRBD2 as a possible D gene (6 bases). Germline V gene data show CDR1 as PRHDT and CDR2 as FYEKMQ (reference sequence). The V end lost 5 bases, the J end lost 0 bases, and 14 bases lay between the germline ends. The CDR3 contains 16 residues. For the CDR3, the DNA is TGTGCCAGCAGCCTCTGGACTACTAGCTCCTACAATGAGCAGTTCTTC. This translates into CASSLWTTSSYNEQFF. Filled out from reference TRBV13 and TRBJ2-1, the complete variable domain reads AAGVIQSPRHLIKEKRETATLKCYPIPRHDTVYWYQQGPGQDPQFLISFYEKMQSDKGSIPDRFSAQQFSDYHSELNMSSLELGDSALYFCASSLWTTSSYNEQFFGPGTRLTVL.

This clonotype was recorded a few times. V and J are TRBV12-3 or TRBV12-4 and TRBJ2-5; TRBD2 matches at 12 bases. The CDR3 is 15 amino acids. Losses at the gene ends were 4 bases for V and 5 bases for J; bases not matched to a gene: 5. The CDR3 here is CASSWGLAGRETQYF. The CDR3 DNA follows: TGTGCCAGCAGTTGGGGACTAGCGGGTCGTGAGACCCAGTACTTC.

The sample holds a few counts of this clonotype. The V gene is TRBV7-8, the J gene TRBJ2-3; D remains unclear. Germline V CDR1 and CDR2: SGHVS, FQNEAQ. There are 15 residues in the CDR3. V lost 1 base to trimming and J lost 1 base, with 9 bases between them. The CDR3 here is CASSLDMRGTDTQYF. In DNA form, the CDR3 reads TGTGCCAGCAGCTTAGACATGCGAGGCACAGATACGCAGTATTTT.

The chain is built from TRBV12-3 or TRBV12-4 and TRBJ2-7; 11 nucleotides agree with TRBD2. With V trimmed by 3 bases and J by 4 bases, 14 bases remained unmatched. This CDR3 has 18 residues. CDR3 residues: CASSFRLAGPLAGYEQYF. CDR3 bases: TGTGCCAGCAGTTTCAGACTAGCGGGACCTTTAGCCGGGTACGAGCAGTACTTC.

The V call is TRBV4-1, the J call TRBJ2-3; 10 bases are shared with TRBD1. V lost 3 bases, J lost 4 bases, and 7 bases stayed unmatched. The CDR3 spans 16 residues. From germline, CDR1 is MGHRA and CDR2 YSYEKL. CDR3 residues: CASSHPGTGDSDTQYF. The DNA for the CDR3 is TGCGCCAGCAGCCACCCCGGGACAGGGGATTCAGATACGCAGTATTTT.

This clonotype has just one count. J is TRBJ1-6 and V is TRBV25-1, with D possibly TRBD1 on 6 matching bases. The CDR3 consists of 16 residues. CDR1 is MGHDK, CDR2 SYGVNS, per germline. The ends were cut back, 3 bases at V and 8 bases at J, with 17 bases in the middle. This CDR3 is CASSDKPGTRHSPLHF. The CDR3 DNA reads TGTGCCAGCAGTGACAAACCGGGGACAAGGCATTCACCCCTCCACTTT. Drawing the rest from reference TRBV25-1 and TRBJ1-6, the complete variable domain is EADIYQTPRYLVIGTGKKITLECSQTMGHDKMYWYQQDPGMELHLIHYSYGVNSTEKGDLSSESTVSRIRTEHFPLTLESARPSHTSQYLCASSDKPGTRHSPLHFGNGTRLTVT.

The chain has TRBV5-5 and TRBJ2-7, with D possibly being TRBD2 (5 bases). V was trimmed by 6 bases and J by 0 bases, leaving 13 bases between them. The CDR3 runs 14 residues. Germline lookup yields CDR1 SGHKS and CDR2 YYEKEE (reference sequence). The CDR3 nucleotides read TGTGCCAGCACCACTAGAGCTTTCTCCTACGAGCAGTACTTC. It translates to CASTTRAFSYEQYF.

This chain joins TRBV10-2 and TRBJ2-3; TRBD2 matches at 7 bases. The CDR3 runs to 14 residues. V trimming: 4 bases; J trimming: 5 bases; junction bases outside the gene matches: 6. CDR1 WSHSY and CDR2 SAAADI come from the germline V gene. CDR3 DNA: TGCGCCAGCAGTGTTCGCAGGGAGGGAGATACGCAGTATTTT. Translated, it gives CASSVRREGDTQYF.

A few counts support this clonotype. The chain has TRBV4-1 and TRBJ2-7; perhaps TRBD2 as D (6 bases). The CDR3 length is 17 residues. CDR1 is MGHRA, CDR2 YSYEKL, per germline. Deletions cut 4 bases from V and 3 bases from J, with 22 bases between. Written as DNA, the CDR3 is TGCGCCAGCAGCCTGGGGGGAAACATTGCTTCGTTCTACGAGCAGTACTTC. It is translated as CASSLGGNIASFYEQYF.

This clonotype was detected only once. One end of the junction fails to match germline, which may point to a read error. V and J are TRBV7-2 and TRBJ2-4; D is unresolved. This CDR3 region has 16 residues. CDR1 and CDR2 from the germline V gene are SGHTA and FQGNSA. The CDR3 region has the DNA TGTGCCGGCAGCCTTACAGTGATGGGGGCCAAAAACATTCAGTACTTC. Its protein is CAGSLTVMGAKNIQYF.

The chain couples TRBV7-2 to TRBJ2-5; TRBD2 aligns across 10 bases. The germline V gene encodes CDR1 SGHTA and CDR2 FQGNSA. The CDR3 has 16 amino acids. J lost 4 bases, V lost 3 bases, and 8 bases had no gene match. The CDR3 spells CASSFRSLAGAETQYF. The CDR3 DNA sequence: TGTGCCAGCAGCTTCCGGTCCCTAGCGGGAGCAGAGACCCAGTACTTC.

The rearrangement links TRBV5-1 to TRBJ2-3; D perhaps matches TRBD2 (6 bases). CDR1 and CDR2 (germline): SGHRS, YFSETQ. There are 14 residues in the CDR3. V shed 0 bases and J shed 5 bases, with 10 bases lying between them. The CDR3 region has the DNA TGCGCCAGCAGCTTGGAGGGACTGAAAGATACGCAGTATTTT. It codes for CASSLEGLKDTQYF.

Of note for this clonotype: A much larger clonotype is one base distant, so this may be a read error. The chain uses TRBV9 and TRBJ2-7; 7 bases are shared with TRBD1. CDR3 length: 16 amino acids. Germline V lookup: CDR1 SGDLS, CDR2 YYNGEE. With 4 bases clipped from V and 7 bases from J, the junction kept 17 bases outside the gene matches. CDR3 sequence (DNA): TGTGCCAGCAGCCTCAGCACAGGGGATACCTCCAATGAGCAGTACTTC. As protein: CASSLSTGDTSNEQYF.

The chain uses TRBV9 and TRBJ1-1; the D gene is possibly TRBD1 (6 bases). The germline V and J ends were trimmed by 3 bases and 4 bases, with 16 bases remaining between them. The CDR3 extends over 15 amino acids. In germline, CDR1 is SGDLS, CDR2 YYNGEE. The CDR3, as DNA: TGTGCCAGCAGCGCTCCGGGGGCCCCTACCACTGAAGCTTTCTTT. Translation: CASSAPGAPTTEAFF.

This chain connects TRBV5-5 to TRBJ2-7; TRBD2 might be the D (6 bases). This CDR3 is 12 amino acids long. With 4 bases removed from V and 12 bases from J, the gap between germline ends came to 17 bases. Germline V gene lookup returns CDR1 SGHKS and CDR2 YYEKEE (reference sequence). The CDR3 sequence: CASSPRQGGWYF. CDR3 DNA: TGTGCCAGCAGCCCAAGGCAGGGAGGATGGTACTTC.

This clonotype was counted a few times. The rearrangement links TRBV27 to TRBJ1-4; D is unclear. The CDR3 is 14 residues long. V dropped 7 bases and J dropped 3 bases, with 12 bases sitting between them. Germline assignment: CDR1 MNHEY and CDR2 SMNVEV (reference sequence). The CDR3 protein is CASTVAGANEKLFF. The CDR3 region has the DNA TGTGCCAGCACCGTCGCTGGGGCTAATGAAAAACTGTTTTTT.

Only a few counts were recorded for this clonotype. V usage is TRBV20-1 and J usage is TRBJ1-6; 7 nucleotides line up with TRBD1. The length of the CDR3 is 15 residues. From germline, CDR1 is DFQATT and CDR2 SNEGSKA (reference sequence). V lost 6 bases, J lost 2 bases, and 7 bases stayed unmatched. CDR3 amino acids: CSASSGGAYNSPLHF. CDR3 nucleotide sequence: TGCAGTGCGAGTTCAGGGGGTGCCTATAATTCACCCCTCCACTTT.

This clonotype was seen more than once but under ten times. The chain carries TRBV29-1 and TRBJ2-3; D not resolved. V was shortened by 1 base and J by 3 bases, with 14 bases between the two germline ends. Germline loops: CDR1 SQVTM, CDR2 ANQGSEA. The CDR3 runs to 15 residues. This CDR3 is CSVEGSVGETDTQYF. The CDR3 DNA follows: TGCAGCGTTGAAGGGTCGGTCGGAGAGACAGATACGCAGTATTTT.

The chain employs TRBV9 and TRBJ1-4; D might be TRBD1 (5 bases). The CDR3 contains 15 residues. Germline V gives CDR1 SGDLS, CDR2 YYNGEE. V was shortened by 3 bases and J by 3 bases, with 12 bases between the two germline ends. As DNA, the CDR3 is TGTGCCAGCAGCGAATCAGGGTCAGCTAATGAAAAACTGTTTTTT. Translating gives CASSESGSANEKLFF.

This clonotype was seen a few times. The CDR3 loop is CASGSTGKSEQYF. In DNA, the CDR3 is TGTGCCAGCGGCTCGACAGGGAAGTCCGAGCAGTACTTC. V and J are TRBV28 and TRBJ2-5; 7 bases align to TRBD1. The end of the DNA is better explained by TRBJ2-7, so the J call may be wrong. This CDR3 spans 13 amino acids. Germline assignment: CDR1 MDHEN and CDR2 SYDVKM.

This clonotype has a handful of counts. The chain has TRBV5-1 and TRBJ2-4; the D is unclear. V shed 4 bases and J shed 13 bases, with 18 bases lying between them. This CDR3 spans 13 amino acids. Germline V gene lookup returns CDR1 SGHRS and CDR2 YFSETQ. In DNA form, the CDR3 reads TGCGCCAGCAGCGTGCAAACAGCAGAGGAGCAGTACTTC. The encoded protein is CASSVQTAEEQYF.